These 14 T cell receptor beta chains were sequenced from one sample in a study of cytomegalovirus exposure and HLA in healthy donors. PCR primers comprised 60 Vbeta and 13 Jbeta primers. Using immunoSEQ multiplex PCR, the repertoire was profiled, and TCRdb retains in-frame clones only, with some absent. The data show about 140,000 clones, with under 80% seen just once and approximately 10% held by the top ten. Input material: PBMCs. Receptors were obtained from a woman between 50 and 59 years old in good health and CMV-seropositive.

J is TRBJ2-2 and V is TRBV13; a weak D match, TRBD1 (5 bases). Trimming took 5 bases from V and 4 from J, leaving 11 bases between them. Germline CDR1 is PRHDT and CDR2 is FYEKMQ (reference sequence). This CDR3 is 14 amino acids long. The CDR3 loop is CASSSARVTGELFF. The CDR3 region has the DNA TGTGCCAGCAGCAGCGCCAGGGTCACCGGGGAGCTGTTTTTT.

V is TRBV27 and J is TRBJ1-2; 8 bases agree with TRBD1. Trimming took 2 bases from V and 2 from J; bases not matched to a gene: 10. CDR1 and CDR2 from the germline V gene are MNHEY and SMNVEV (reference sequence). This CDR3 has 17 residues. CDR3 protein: CASSLRTQGAENYGYTF. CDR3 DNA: TGTGCCAGCAGTTTAAGGACGCAGGGGGCAGAGAACTATGGCTACACCTTC.

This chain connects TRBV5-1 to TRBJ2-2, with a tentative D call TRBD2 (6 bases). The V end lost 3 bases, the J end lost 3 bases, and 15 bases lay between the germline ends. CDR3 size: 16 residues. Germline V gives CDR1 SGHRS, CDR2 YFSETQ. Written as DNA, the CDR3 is TGCGCCAGCAGCTCGAGCGGGCGGGTCTACACCGGGGAGCTGTTTTTT. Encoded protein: CASSSSGRVYTGELFF.

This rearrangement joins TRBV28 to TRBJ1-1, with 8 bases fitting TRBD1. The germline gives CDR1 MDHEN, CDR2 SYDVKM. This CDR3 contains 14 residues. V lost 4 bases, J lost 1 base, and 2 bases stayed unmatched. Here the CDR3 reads CASSSGTGNTEAFF. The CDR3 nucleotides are TGTGCCAGCAGTTCGGGGACAGGGAACACTGAAGCTTTCTTT.

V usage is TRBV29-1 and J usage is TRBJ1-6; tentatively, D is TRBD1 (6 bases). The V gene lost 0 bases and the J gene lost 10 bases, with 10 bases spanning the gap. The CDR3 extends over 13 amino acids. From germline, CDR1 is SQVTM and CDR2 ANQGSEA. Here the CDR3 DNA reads TGCAGCGTTGAAGAGGTGAGGGGGTCACCCCTCCACTTT. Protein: CSVEEVRGSPLHF.

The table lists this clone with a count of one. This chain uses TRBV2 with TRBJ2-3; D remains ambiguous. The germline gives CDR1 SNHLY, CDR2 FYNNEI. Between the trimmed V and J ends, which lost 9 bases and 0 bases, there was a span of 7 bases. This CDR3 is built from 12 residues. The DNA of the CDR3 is TGTGCCAGTCACCGGAGCACAGATACGCAGTATTTT. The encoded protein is CASHRSTDTQYF.

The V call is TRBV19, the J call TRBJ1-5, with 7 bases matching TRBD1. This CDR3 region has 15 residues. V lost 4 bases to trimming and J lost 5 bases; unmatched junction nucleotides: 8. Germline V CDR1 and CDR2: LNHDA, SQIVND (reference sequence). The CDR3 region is CASSTTGVTDQPQHF. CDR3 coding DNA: TGTGCCAGTAGTACTACAGGGGTCACGGATCAGCCCCAGCATTTT. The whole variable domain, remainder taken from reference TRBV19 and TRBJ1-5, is DGGITQSPKYLFRKEGQNVTLSCEQNLNHDAMYWYRQDPGQGLRLIYYSQIVNDFQKGDIAEGYSVSREKKESFPLTVTSAQKNPTAFYLCASSTTGVTDQPQHFGDGTRLSIL.

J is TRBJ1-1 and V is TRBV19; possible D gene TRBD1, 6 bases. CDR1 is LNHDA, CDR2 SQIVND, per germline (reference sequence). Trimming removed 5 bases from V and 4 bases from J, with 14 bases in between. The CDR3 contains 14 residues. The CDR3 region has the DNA TGTGCCAGTAGTGTCGCTGACAGGTCCACTGAAGCTTTCTTT. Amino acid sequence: CASSVADRSTEAFF.

The CDR3 bases are TGTGCCAGCAGCTTCTTTGTCGGGGGGGCCTACGAGCAGTACTTC. This translates into CASSFFVGGAYEQYF. This sequence joins TRBV5-4 and TRBJ2-5; TRBD2 matches at 8 bases. The J call could be wrong; TRBJ2-7 is a better fit for the DNA end. The length of the CDR3 is 15 residues. CDR1 is SGHNT, CDR2 YYREEE, per germline (reference sequence).

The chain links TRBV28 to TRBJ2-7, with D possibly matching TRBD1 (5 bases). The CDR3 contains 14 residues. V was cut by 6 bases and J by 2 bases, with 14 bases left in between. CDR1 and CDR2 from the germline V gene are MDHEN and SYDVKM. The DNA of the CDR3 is TGTGCCAGCAGCCCCCCGGCAGGGACCTACGAGCAGTACTTC. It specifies CASSPPAGTYEQYF.

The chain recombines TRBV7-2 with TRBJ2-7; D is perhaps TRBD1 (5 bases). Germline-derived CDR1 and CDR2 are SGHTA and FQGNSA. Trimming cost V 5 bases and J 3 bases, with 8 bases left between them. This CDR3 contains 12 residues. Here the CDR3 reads CASSVQGYEQYF. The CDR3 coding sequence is TGTGCCAGCAGCGTCCAGGGCTACGAGCAGTACTTC.

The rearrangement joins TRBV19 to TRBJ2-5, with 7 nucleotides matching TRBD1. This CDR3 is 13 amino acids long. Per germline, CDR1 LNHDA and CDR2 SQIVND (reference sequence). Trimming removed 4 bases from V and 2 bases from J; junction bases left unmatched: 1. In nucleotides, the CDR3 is TGTGCCAGTAGTAGCAGGGGGCAAGAGACCCAGTACTTC. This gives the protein CASSSRGQETQYF.

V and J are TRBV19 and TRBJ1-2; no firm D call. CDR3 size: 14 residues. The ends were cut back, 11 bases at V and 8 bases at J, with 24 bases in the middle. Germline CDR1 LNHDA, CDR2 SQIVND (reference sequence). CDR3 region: CAHRMTEAIRGYTF. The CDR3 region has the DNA TGTGCCCATCGAATGACGGAGGCGATCCGGGGCTACACCTTC. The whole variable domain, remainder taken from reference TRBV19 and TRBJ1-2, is DGGITQSPKYLFRKEGQNVTLSCEQNLNHDAMYWYRQDPGQGLRLIYYSQIVNDFQKGDIAEGYSVSREKKESFPLTVTSAQKNPTAFYLCAHRMTEAIRGYTFGSGTRLTVV.

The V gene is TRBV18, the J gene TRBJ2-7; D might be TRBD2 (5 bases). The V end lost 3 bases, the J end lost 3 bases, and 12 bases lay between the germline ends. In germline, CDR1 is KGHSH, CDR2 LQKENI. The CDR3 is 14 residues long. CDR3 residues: CASSPALEDYEQYF. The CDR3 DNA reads TGTGCCAGCTCACCGGCCCTGGAGGACTACGAGCAGTACTTC.